The 3 T cell receptor beta chains reported below all come from one sample, sequenced in a study of T cell responses to AZD1222 COVID-19 vaccine. Using immunoSEQ multiplex PCR, the repertoire was profiled, and TCRdb retains in-frame clones only, with some absent. This table has around 140,000 clones, approximately 83% appearing once. The specimen was peripheral blood, collected on day 0 of AZD1222 vaccination. These receptors were collected from an adult in good health.

The chain employs TRBV7-2 and TRBJ1-4; maybe TRBD1 (5 bases). The V end was cut by 5 bases, the J end by 8 bases, with 27 bases between. Germline CDR1 and CDR2: SGHTA and FQGNSA. This CDR3 is built from 18 residues. CDR3 loop: CASSRQPGGGGVGEKLFF. The CDR3 DNA reads as TGTGCCAGCAGCCGTCAACCGGGTGGAGGAGGGGTAGGCGAAAAACTGTTTTTT.

V usage is TRBV24-1 and J usage is TRBJ2-2; 11 bases agree with TRBD2. V lost 3 bases, J lost 2 bases, and 4 bases stayed unmatched. The CDR3 length is 17 residues. CDR1 and CDR2 (germline): KGHDR, SFDVKD. The CDR3 coding sequence is TGTGCCACCAGTGATCTAGCGGGGGGTCCCAACACCGGGGAGCTGTTTTTT. It encodes CATSDLAGGPNTGELFF.

V is TRBV5-1 and J is TRBJ1-1; no clear D gene. The germline gives CDR1 SGHRS, CDR2 YFSETQ. Trimming left V 7 bases short and J 4 bases short, with 20 bases between. CDR3 length equals 15 residues. The CDR3, as DNA: TGCGCCAGCGCTAAAAGTCCCTCAAGTATCACTGAAGCTTTCTTT. Its translation: CASAKSPSSITEAFF.